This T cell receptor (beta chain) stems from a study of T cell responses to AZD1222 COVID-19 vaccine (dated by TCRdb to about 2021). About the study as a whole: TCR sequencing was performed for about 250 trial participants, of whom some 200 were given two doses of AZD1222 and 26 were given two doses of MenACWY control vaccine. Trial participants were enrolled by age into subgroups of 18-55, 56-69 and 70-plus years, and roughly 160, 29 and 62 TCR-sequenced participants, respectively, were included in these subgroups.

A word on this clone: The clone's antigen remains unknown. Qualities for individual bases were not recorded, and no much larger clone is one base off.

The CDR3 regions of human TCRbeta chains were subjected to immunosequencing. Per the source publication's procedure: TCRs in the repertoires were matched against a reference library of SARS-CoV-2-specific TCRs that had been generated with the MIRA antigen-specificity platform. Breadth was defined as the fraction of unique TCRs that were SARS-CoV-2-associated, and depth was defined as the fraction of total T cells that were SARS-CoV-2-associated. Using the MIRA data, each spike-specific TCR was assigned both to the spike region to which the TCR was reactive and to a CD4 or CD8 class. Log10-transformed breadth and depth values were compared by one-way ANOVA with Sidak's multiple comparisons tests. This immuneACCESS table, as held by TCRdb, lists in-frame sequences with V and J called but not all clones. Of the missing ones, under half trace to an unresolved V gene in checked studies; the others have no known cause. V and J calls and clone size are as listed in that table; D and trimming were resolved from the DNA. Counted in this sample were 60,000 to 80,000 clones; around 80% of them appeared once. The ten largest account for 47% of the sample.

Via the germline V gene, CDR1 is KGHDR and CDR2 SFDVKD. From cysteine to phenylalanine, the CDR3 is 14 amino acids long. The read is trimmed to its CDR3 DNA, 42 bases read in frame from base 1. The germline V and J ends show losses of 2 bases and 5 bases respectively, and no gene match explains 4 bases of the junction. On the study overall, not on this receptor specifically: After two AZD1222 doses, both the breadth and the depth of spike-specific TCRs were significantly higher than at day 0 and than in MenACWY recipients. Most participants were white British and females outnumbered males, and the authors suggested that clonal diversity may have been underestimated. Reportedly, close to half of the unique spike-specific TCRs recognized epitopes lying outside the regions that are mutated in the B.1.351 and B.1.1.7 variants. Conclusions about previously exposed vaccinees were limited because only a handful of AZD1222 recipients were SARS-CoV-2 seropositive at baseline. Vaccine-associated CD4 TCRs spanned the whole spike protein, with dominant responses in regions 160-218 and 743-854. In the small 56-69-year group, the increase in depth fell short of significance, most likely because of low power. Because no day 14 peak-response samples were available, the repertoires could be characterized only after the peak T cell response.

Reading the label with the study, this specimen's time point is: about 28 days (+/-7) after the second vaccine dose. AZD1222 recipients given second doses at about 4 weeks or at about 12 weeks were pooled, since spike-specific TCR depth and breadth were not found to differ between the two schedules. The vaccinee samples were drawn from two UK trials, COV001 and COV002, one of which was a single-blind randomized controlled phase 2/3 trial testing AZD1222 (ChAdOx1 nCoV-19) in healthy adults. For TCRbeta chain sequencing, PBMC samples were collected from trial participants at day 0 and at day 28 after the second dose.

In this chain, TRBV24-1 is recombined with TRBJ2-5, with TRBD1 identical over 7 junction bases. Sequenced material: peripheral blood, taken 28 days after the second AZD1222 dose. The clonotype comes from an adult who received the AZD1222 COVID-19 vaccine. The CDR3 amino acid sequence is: CATSDSTRGETQYF. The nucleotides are TGTGCCACCAGTGATTCCACCAGGGGGGAGACCCAGTACTTC.